The clone carrying this T cell receptor (beta chain) was observed at least ten times. The antigen is unknown. The sample originates from a study of CD8 T cells in ankylosing spondylitis. Study results and caveats: Made up of fewer than 10 highly homologous variants, a TCR beta motif appeared characteristic of ankylosing spondylitis blood.

A single record per CDR3 protein comes from TCRdb applying MiXCR to the 5' RACE reads. Here the sample spans approximately 250,000 distinct CDR3 sequences, 7% to 10% being singletons. The origin of this receptor is a female donor with ankylosing spondylitis or in good health (not recorded which). The sample taken for sequencing was blood, either unsorted or a sorted T cell fraction (not recorded which).

CDR3 residues: CASSLETGTPQNIQYF. In DNA, the CDR3 is TGTGCCAGCAGCTTAGAGACCGGGACCCCCCAAAACATTCAGTACTTC. The chain has TRBV7-2 and TRBJ2-4, with D perhaps given as TRBD1 or TRBD2 (5 bases each). The CDR3 has 16 amino acids. V was trimmed by 1 base and J by 5 bases, leaving 15 bases between them. Germline values: CDR1 SGHTA, CDR2 FQGNSA.